These 5 T cell receptor beta chains share one sample of origin, sequenced in a study of T cells in tuberculosis (dated by TCRdb to the late 2010s). Thawed, overnight-rested PBMC were stained with GMM-loaded CD1B tetramer, a Live/Dead dye and anti-CD3, then sorted on a FACS Aria II. C32 glucose monomycolate purified from Rhodococcus equi was loaded onto CD1B tetramers. Preparation of the library involved the immunoSEQ multiplex PCR assay. TCRdb retrieved this table from immuneACCESS and kept in-frame rearrangements only. Not all clones are present; in checked studies, unresolved V genes account for under half, and no reason is known for the remainder. The sample contains 85,000 to 90,000 clones, approximately 90% of them found a single time. The leading ten clones occupy approximately 2% of the sample. Sequenced input: CD1b-GMM tetramer-negative cells sorted from PBMCs. The cell subset or site tag for this specimen amounts to: T cells not binding CD1B-GMM tetramer, sorted from same donor. The receptors were sampled from an adult woman with latent tuberculosis.

The rearrangement links TRBV6-5 to TRBJ1-1, with 7 bases fitting TRBD1. The CDR3 covers 14 residues. CDR1 is MNHEY, CDR2 SVGAGI, per germline. J gave up 1 base and V 4 bases, and 3 bases lay outside the gene matches. CDR3 coding DNA: TGTGCCAGCAGTTTCGGACAGGCGAACACTGAAGCTTTCTTT. Protein sequence: CASSFGQANTEAFF.

This chain connects TRBV2 to TRBJ1-2; D gene ambiguous. Germline loops: CDR1 SNHLY, CDR2 FYNNEI. This CDR3 region has 15 residues. V lost 2 bases and J 2 bases, leaving 12 bases between the germline ends. The CDR3 nucleotides read TGTGCCAGCAGTGAATTTTCCTCTAGGAACTATGGCTACACCTTC. It yields the protein CASSEFSSRNYGYTF.

V gene TRBV27 combines with J gene TRBJ1-6, with a tentative D call TRBD1 (5 bases). This CDR3 contains 13 residues. Germline CDR1 reads MNHEY; CDR2 reads SMNVEV (reference sequence). V shed 9 bases and J shed 9 bases, with 15 bases lying between them. The CDR3 sequence is CASGVERGSPLHF. The CDR3 DNA follows: TGTGCCAGTGGGGTAGAAAGGGGTTCACCCCTCCACTTT.

The rearrangement uses TRBV6-1 and TRBJ2-7, with 10 bases aligning to TRBD2. V lost 6 bases, J lost 5 bases, and 10 bases stayed unmatched. Looked up from germline, CDR1 is MNHNS and CDR2 is SASEGT. This CDR3 region has 15 residues. CDR3 in amino acids: CASRPGLALIHEQYV. The CDR3 DNA sequence: TGTGCCAGCAGGCCGGGACTAGCGCTCATCCACGAGCAGTACGTC.

J is TRBJ2-1 and V is TRBV7-2, with TRBD2 identical over 14 bases. Losses at the gene ends were 2 bases for V and 0 bases for J; bases not matched to a gene: 6. This CDR3 region has 19 residues. Looked up from germline, CDR1 is SGHTA and CDR2 is FQGNSA. The CDR3 DNA sequence: TGTGCCAGCAGCTTATGGACTAGCGGGGGGATAAGCTCCTACAATGAGCAGTTCTTC. This sequence encodes CASSLWTSGGISSYNEQFF.